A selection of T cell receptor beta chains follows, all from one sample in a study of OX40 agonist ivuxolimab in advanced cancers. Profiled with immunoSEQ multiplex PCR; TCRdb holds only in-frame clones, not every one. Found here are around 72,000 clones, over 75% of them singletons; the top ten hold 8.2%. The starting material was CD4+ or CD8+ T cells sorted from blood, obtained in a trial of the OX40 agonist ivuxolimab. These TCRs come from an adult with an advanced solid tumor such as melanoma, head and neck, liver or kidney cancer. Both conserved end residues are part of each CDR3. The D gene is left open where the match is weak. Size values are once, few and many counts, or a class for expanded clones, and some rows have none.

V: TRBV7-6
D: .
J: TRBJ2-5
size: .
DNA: TGTGCCAGCAGCTTAGTACGGCAAGAGACCCAGTACTTC
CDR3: CASSLVRQETQYF

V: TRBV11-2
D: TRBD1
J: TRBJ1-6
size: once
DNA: TGTGCCAGCAGCTTGAAGGGACAGGGTAATTCACCCCTCCACTTT
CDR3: CASSLKGQGNSPLHF

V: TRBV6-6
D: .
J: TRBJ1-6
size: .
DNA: TGTGCCAGCAGTTACGAAGGACGATGGGATTCACCCCTCCACTTT
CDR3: CASSYEGRWDSPLHF

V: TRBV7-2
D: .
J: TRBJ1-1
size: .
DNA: TGTGCCAGCAGCTTAAAGGAAATGAACACTGAAGCTTTCTTT
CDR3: CASSLKEMNTEAFF

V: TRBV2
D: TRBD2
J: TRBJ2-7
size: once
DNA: TGTGCCAGCAGTGAAAGGGCGGGAGGGCTGGGCGAGCAGTACTTC
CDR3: CASSERAGGLGEQYF

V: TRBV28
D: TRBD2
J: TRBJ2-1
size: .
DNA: TGTGCCAGCAGTTTATTGCCCCGGCGGGAGGGGAATGAGCAGTTCTTC
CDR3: CASSLLPRREGNEQFF

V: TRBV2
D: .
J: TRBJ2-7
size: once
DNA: TGTGCCAGCAGTGGCAGCTCGGTTGCGGGCTACGAGCAGTACTTC
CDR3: CASSGSSVAGYEQYF

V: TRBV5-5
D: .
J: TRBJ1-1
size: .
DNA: TGTGCCAGCAGCCAAGGTATGGTCGGCACTGAAGCTTTCTTT
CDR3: CASSQGMVGTEAFF

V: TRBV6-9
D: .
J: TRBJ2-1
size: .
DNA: TGTGCCAGCAGTGACCAGCTAGCTGTGGATGAGCAGTTCTTC
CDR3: CASSDQLAVDEQFF

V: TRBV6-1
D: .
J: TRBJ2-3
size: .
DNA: TGTGCCAGCAGTATCCAGGCGCCCACAGATACGCAGTATTTT
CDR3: CASSIQAPTDTQYF

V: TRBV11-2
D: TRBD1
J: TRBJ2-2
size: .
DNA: TGTGCCAGCAGCTTAGCAACAGGGGTCGCCGGGGAGCTGTTTTTT
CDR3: CASSLATGVAGELFF

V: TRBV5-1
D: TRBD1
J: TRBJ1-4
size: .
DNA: TGCGCCAGCAGCTTTCGAACAGGGGGCGTGAGCGAAAAACTGTTTTTT
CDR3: CASSFRTGGVSEKLFF

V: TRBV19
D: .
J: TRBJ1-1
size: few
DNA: TGTGCCAGTAGTATAGGGAATCCAGTACGCACTGAAGCTTTCTTT
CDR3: CASSIGNPVRTEAFF

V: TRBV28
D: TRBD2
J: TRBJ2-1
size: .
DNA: TGTGCCGGAGGTGGGACTAGCGGGAGTCCCTACAATGAGCAGTTCTTC
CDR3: CAGGGTSGSPYNEQFF

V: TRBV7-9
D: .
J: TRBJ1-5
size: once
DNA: TGTGCGAGGGGGGCCGTCGCTTATAGCAATCAGCCCCAGCATTTT
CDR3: CARGAVAYSNQPQHF

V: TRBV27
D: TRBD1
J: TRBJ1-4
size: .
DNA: TGTGCCAGCAGGACCATGACAGGGGAGAATGAAAAACTGTTTTTT
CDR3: CASRTMTGENEKLFF

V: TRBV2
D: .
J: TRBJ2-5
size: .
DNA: TGTGCCAGCAGCGCCACGGGTTCAGAGACCCAGTACTTC
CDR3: CASSATGSETQYF

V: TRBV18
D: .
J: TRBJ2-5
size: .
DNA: TGTGCCAGCTCACCACCAATCTCAGAGACCCAGTACTTC
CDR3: CASSPPISETQYF

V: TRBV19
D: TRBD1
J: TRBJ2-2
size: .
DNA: TGTGCCAGTAGCTCAGTCCCGGGACAGAACCAGAACACCGGGGAGCTGTTTTTT
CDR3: CASSSVPGQNQNTGELFF

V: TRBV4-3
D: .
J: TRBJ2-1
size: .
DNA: TGCGCCAGCAGCCAAGTCCGGGATAATGAGCAGTTCTTC
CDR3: CASSQVRDNEQFF

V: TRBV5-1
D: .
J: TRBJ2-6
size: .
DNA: TGCGCCAGCAGCTTGACTGCTGGGGCCAACGTCCTGACTTTC
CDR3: CASSLTAGANVLTF

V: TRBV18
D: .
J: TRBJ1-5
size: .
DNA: TGTGCCAGCTCACCACGGGCGGGGTTGGATCAGCCCCAGCATTTT
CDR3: CASSPRAGLDQPQHF

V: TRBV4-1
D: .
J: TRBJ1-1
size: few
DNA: TGCGCCAGCAGCCAAGGGAGGATGACAGTTCCGAACACTGAAGCTTTCTTT
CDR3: CASSQGRMTVPNTEAFF

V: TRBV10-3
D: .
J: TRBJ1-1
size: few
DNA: TGTGCCATCAGCCAGGGTGGGGTCACTGAAGCTTTCTTT
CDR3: CAISQGGVTEAFF

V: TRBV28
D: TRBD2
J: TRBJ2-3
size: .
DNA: TGTGCCAGCAGTTTTTTGATAGCTAGCGGGAGAGATACGCAGTATTTT
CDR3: CASSFLIASGRDTQYF

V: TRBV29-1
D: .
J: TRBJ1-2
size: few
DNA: TGCAGCGTTGAAGGGCAGACTCAATATGGCTACACCTTC
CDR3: CSVEGQTQYGYTF

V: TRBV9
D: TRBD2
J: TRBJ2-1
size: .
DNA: TGTGCCAGCAGCGTAAGCGGGACGAGCTCCTACAATGAGCAGTTCTTC
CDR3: CASSVSGTSSYNEQFF

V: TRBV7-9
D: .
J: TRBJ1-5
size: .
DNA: TGTGCCAGCAGCAAAGGGGGGTTGCCCAATCAGCCCCAGCATTTT
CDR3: CASSKGGLPNQPQHF

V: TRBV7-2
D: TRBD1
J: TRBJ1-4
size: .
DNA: TGTGCCAGCAGCCCGCAGACAGGGGCTAATGAAAAACTGTTTTTT
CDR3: CASSPQTGANEKLFF

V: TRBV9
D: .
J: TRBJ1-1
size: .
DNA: TGTGCCAGCAGCGTAAGTGGGGACTGGGAGAACACTGAAGCTTTCTTT
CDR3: CASSVSGDWENTEAFF

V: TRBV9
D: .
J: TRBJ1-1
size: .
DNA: TGTGCCAGCAGCGGCGGTCAGGGAGTGAACACTGAAGCTTTCTTT
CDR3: CASSGGQGVNTEAFF